The 8 T cell receptor beta chains below were found in one sample sequenced in a study of cytomegalovirus exposure and HLA in healthy donors. The assay was immunoSEQ multiplex PCR, and TCRdb's table has in-frame clones only and misses some. The repertoire holds fewer than 120,000 clones, with approximately 88% as singletons. Sample: PBMCs. Receptors were obtained from a woman aged 25-40 years in good health and CMV-seropositive.

The rearrangement joins TRBV6-1 to TRBJ2-6; the match to TRBD1 covers 12 bases. The CDR3 consists of 17 residues. Germline V gene data show CDR1 as MNHNS and CDR2 as SASEGT. The V gene end was trimmed by 4 bases and the J gene end by 2 bases; junction bases not matched to a gene: 3. In DNA form, the CDR3 reads TGTGCCAGCAGTGCCGGGACAGGGGGCGCTGGGGCCAACGTCCTGACTTTC. This gives the protein CASSAGTGGAGANVLTF.

V and J are TRBV6-1 and TRBJ1-4; 7 nucleotides match TRBD1. V lost 7 bases and J lost 8; bases outside the gene matches: 13. Germline V gene lookup returns CDR1 MNHNS and CDR2 SASEGT. The CDR3 covers 15 residues. The CDR3: CASKLGQAMGEKLFF. In nucleotides, the CDR3 is TGTGCCAGCAAACTCGGACAGGCCATGGGGGAAAAACTGTTTTTT.

The chain joins TRBV7-9 to TRBJ2-1, with D perhaps matching TRBD1 (5 bases). This CDR3 contains 15 residues. Germline CDR1 is SEHNR and CDR2 is FQNEAQ (reference sequence). V lost 2 bases and J lost 4, with 12 bases in between. For the CDR3, the DNA is TGTGCCAGCAGCTTACTAGGGGTCGGATACAATGAGCAGTTCTTC. Protein product: CASSLLGVGYNEQFF.

The chain uses TRBV27 and TRBJ2-1; 9 positions match TRBD2. The trim removed 7 bases at V and 9 bases at J, leaving 16 bases unmatched. This CDR3 has 16 amino acids. Germline CDR1 and CDR2: MNHEY and SMNVEV (reference sequence). CDR3: CASNKNLGLATSEQFF. As DNA, the CDR3 is TGTGCCAGCAACAAAAACCTGGGACTAGCAACTAGTGAGCAGTTCTTC.

This chain joins TRBV28 and TRBJ1-2; D may be TRBD1 (5 bases). The CDR3 totals 14 residues. Germline CDR1 is MDHEN and CDR2 is SYDVKM. With 7 bases removed from V and 0 bases from J, the gap between germline ends came to 12 bases. This CDR3 reads CASTVRGSNYGYTF. The CDR3 coding sequence is TGTGCCAGCACCGTTAGGGGCTCTAACTATGGCTACACCTTC.

This chain joins TRBV6-6 and TRBJ1-1, with TRBD1 matching 11 bases. V gave up 3 bases and J gave up 6 bases; unmatched junction bases: 6. Germline V gives CDR1 MNHNY, CDR2 SVGAGI (reference sequence). The CDR3 has 15 residues. DNA of the CDR3: TGTGCCAGCAGTTATCCAGGGACAGGGGGGCCTGAAGCTTTCTTT. It translates to CASSYPGTGGPEAFF.

The gene calls are TRBV18 and TRBJ2-7; 7 positions agree with TRBD2. This CDR3 contains 13 residues. Looked up from germline, CDR1 is KGHSH and CDR2 is LQKENI. With 3 bases clipped from V and 3 bases from J, the junction kept 2 bases outside the gene matches. The CDR3 loop reads CASSPSGGYEQYF. In DNA form, the CDR3 reads TGTGCCAGCTCACCCTCGGGGGGCTACGAGCAGTACTTC. The complete variable domain, with remaining parts taken from reference TRBV18 and TRBJ2-7, reads NAGVMQNPRHLVRRRGQEARLRCSPMKGHSHVYWYRQLPEEGLKFMVYLQKENIIDESGMPKERFSAEFPKEGPSILRIQQVVRGDSAAYFCASSPSGGYEQYFGPGTRLTVT.

The chain links TRBV19 to TRBJ2-5; TRBD2 matches 9 bases. Germline-derived CDR1 and CDR2 are LNHDA and SQIVND (reference sequence). The trim removed 1 base at V and 5 bases at J, leaving 5 bases unmatched. The CDR3 loop spans 15 amino acids. CDR3 nucleotide sequence: TGTGCCAGTAGTATAGCTAGCGGGGTCTACGAGACCCAGTACTTC. Translation: CASSIASGVYETQYF.